These T cell receptor beta chains were read from a single sample in a study of CD8 T cells in ankylosing spondylitis. Using its own MiXCR run on the 5' RACE reads, TCRdb lists one record per CDR3 protein. The table shows tens of thousands of distinct CDR3 sequences, with about 27% occurring only once. Material: blood, either unsorted or a sorted T cell fraction (not recorded which). The source of these receptors is a male donor with ankylosing spondylitis or in good health (not recorded which). Both conserved end residues are part of each CDR3. Fields, in order: J gene, clone size, D gene, V gene, CDR3 protein, CDR3 DNA. A D gene is named only where the DNA matches it firmly. Rows give clone size only sometimes, using once, few, many, or a class for an expanded clone.

j_gene: TRBJ2-1
abundance: few
d_gene: TRBD2
v_gene: TRBV9
CDR3aa: CASSVVGRINEQFF
CDR3nt: TGTGCCAGCAGCGTAGTCGGGAGGATCAATGAGCAGTTCTTC

j_gene: TRBJ2-7
abundance: few
d_gene: .
v_gene: TRBV6-1
CDR3aa: CASKGYEQYF
CDR3nt: TGTGCCAGCAAAGGCTACGAGCAGTACTTC

j_gene: TRBJ1-6
abundance: few
d_gene: .
v_gene: TRBV19
CDR3aa: CASSTGNSPLHF
CDR3nt: TGTGCCAGTAGTACCGGAAATTCACCCCTCCACTTT

j_gene: TRBJ2-1
abundance: .
d_gene: .
v_gene: TRBV20-1
CDR3aa: CSARDRSPFGYNEQFF
CDR3nt: TGCAGTGCTAGAGATCGGTCCCCGTTTGGCTACAATGAGCAGTTCTTC

j_gene: TRBJ2-7
abundance: .
d_gene: .
v_gene: TRBV5-1
CDR3aa: CASSLVPHEQYF
CDR3nt: TGCGCCAGCAGCTTGGTGCCCCACGAGCAGTACTTC

j_gene: TRBJ2-3
abundance: many
d_gene: TRBD2
v_gene: TRBV20-1
CDR3aa: CSARAPTSGRADTQYF
CDR3nt: TGCAGTGCTAGAGCCCCGACTAGCGGGAGAGCAGATACGCAGTATTTT

j_gene: TRBJ2-2
abundance: few
d_gene: .
v_gene: TRBV24-1
CDR3aa: CATSEPGIGELFF
CDR3nt: TGTGCCACCAGTGAACCAGGGATCGGGGAGCTGTTTTTT

j_gene: TRBJ2-5
abundance: .
d_gene: .
v_gene: TRBV7-2
CDR3aa: CASSLARQTQYF
CDR3nt: TGTGCCAGCAGCTTAGCCAGGCAGACCCAGTACTTC

j_gene: TRBJ2-5
abundance: few
d_gene: .
v_gene: TRBV4-2
CDR3aa: CASSQEGPRETQYF
CDR3nt: TGTGCCAGCAGCCAAGAAGGTCCAAGAGAGACCCAGTACTTC

j_gene: TRBJ2-5
abundance: .
d_gene: .
v_gene: TRBV7-9
CDR3aa: CASSLVGQETQYF
CDR3nt: TGTGCCAGCAGCTTAGTCGGGCAAGAGACCCAGTACTTC

j_gene: TRBJ2-6
abundance: few
d_gene: .
v_gene: TRBV5-5
CDR3aa: CASSNQLSGANVLTF
CDR3nt: TGTGCCAGCAGCAACCAACTTTCTGGGGCCAACGTCCTGACTTTC

j_gene: TRBJ2-5
abundance: many
d_gene: TRBD1
v_gene: TRBV12-3/TRBV12-4
CDR3aa: CASSSGQGHRETQYF
CDR3nt: TGTGCCAGCAGTTCTGGACAGGGGCATCGAGAGACCCAGTACTTC

j_gene: TRBJ1-1
abundance: .
d_gene: TRBD1
v_gene: TRBV5-1
CDR3aa: CASSIQTGGTEAFF
CDR3nt: TGCGCCAGCAGCATACAAACAGGGGGCACTGAAGCTTTCTTT

j_gene: TRBJ2-7
abundance: .
d_gene: TRBD2
v_gene: TRBV20-1
CDR3aa: CSAYSLAGAPSYAQYF
CDR3nt: TGCAGTGCTTATTCCCTAGCGGGAGCACCCTCCTACGCGCAGTACTTC

j_gene: TRBJ2-3
abundance: .
d_gene: .
v_gene: TRBV5-1
CDR3aa: CASSLRAGAKEDTQYF
CDR3nt: TGCGCCAGCAGCCTACGGGCGGGGGCGAAAGAAGATACGCAGTATTTT

j_gene: TRBJ2-5
abundance: few
d_gene: .
v_gene: TRBV7-9
CDR3aa: CASSLGQGLVETQYF
CDR3nt: TGTGCCAGCAGCTTAGGGCAGGGGCTGGTGGAGACCCAGTACTTC

j_gene: TRBJ2-5
abundance: .
d_gene: .
v_gene: TRBV12-3/TRBV12-4
CDR3aa: CASSRSLDLASETQYF
CDR3nt: TGTGCCAGCAGCCGATCCCTGGACCTAGCATCGGAGACCCAGTACTTC

j_gene: TRBJ1-3
abundance: many
d_gene: TRBD1
v_gene: TRBV7-9
CDR3aa: CASSRDRSWSTIYF
CDR3nt: TGTGCCAGCAGCCGGGACAGAAGTTGGAGCACCATATATTTT

j_gene: TRBJ2-7
abundance: .
d_gene: TRBD2
v_gene: TRBV10-3
CDR3aa: CAISHSSTAGNDEQYF
CDR3nt: TGTGCCATCAGTCACTCCTCGACAGCGGGGAACGACGAGCAGTACTTC

j_gene: TRBJ2-7
abundance: .
d_gene: TRBD2
v_gene: TRBV5-1
CDR3aa: CASSSPGLAAYF
CDR3nt: TGCGCCAGCAGCTCCCCGGGACTAGCGGCGTACTTC

j_gene: TRBJ1-2
abundance: .
d_gene: .
v_gene: TRBV6-1
CDR3aa: CASSQFHRNYGYTF
CDR3nt: TGTGCCAGCAGCCAATTTCACCGTAACTATGGCTACACCTTC

j_gene: TRBJ1-6
abundance: few
d_gene: TRBD1
v_gene: TRBV5-1
CDR3aa: CASSSGTGRIVNSPLHF
CDR3nt: TGCGCCAGCAGCTCGGGGACAGGACGAATCGTAAATTCACCCCTCCACTTT

j_gene: TRBJ1-2
abundance: .
d_gene: .
v_gene: TRBV27
CDR3aa: CASSPTVERPGYTF
CDR3nt: TGTGCCAGCAGTCCCACGGTGGAGAGACCTGGCTACACCTTC

j_gene: TRBJ1-4
abundance: .
d_gene: .
v_gene: TRBV5-1
CDR3aa: CASSVGPQGIELFF
CDR3nt: TGCGCCAGCAGCGTCGGCCCCCAGGGTATAGAACTGTTTTTT

j_gene: TRBJ2-3
abundance: .
d_gene: .
v_gene: TRBV9
CDR3aa: CASSGIGGGGTDTQYF
CDR3nt: TGTGCCAGCAGCGGCATCGGGGGTGGCGGCACAGATACGCAGTATTTT

j_gene: TRBJ2-6
abundance: few
d_gene: TRBD1
v_gene: TRBV27
CDR3aa: CASSSRDRARSGANVLTF
CDR3nt: TGTGCCAGCAGTTCTCGGGACAGGGCCCGCTCTGGGGCCAACGTCCTGACTTTC

j_gene: TRBJ2-3
abundance: many
d_gene: .
v_gene: TRBV15
CDR3aa: CATSRVAGKGPDTQYF
CDR3nt: TGTGCCACCAGCAGAGTGGCAGGGAAAGGTCCAGATACGCAGTATTTT

j_gene: TRBJ2-5
abundance: .
d_gene: .
v_gene: TRBV7-2
CDR3aa: CASSSGALFLETQYF
CDR3nt: TGTGCCAGCAGCTCCGGGGCCCTCTTCTTAGAGACCCAGTACTTC

j_gene: TRBJ2-1
abundance: many
d_gene: TRBD2
v_gene: TRBV20-1
CDR3aa: CSATGLAGGLEQFF
CDR3nt: TGCAGTGCTACGGGACTAGCGGGTGGGTTGGAGCAGTTCTTC

j_gene: TRBJ2-3
abundance: .
d_gene: .
v_gene: TRBV12-3/TRBV12-4
CDR3aa: CASSLAGLPSTDTQYF
CDR3nt: TGTGCCAGCAGTTTAGCAGGGCTACCTAGCACAGATACGCAGTATTTT

j_gene: TRBJ1-4
abundance: .
d_gene: .
v_gene: TRBV12-3/TRBV12-4
CDR3aa: CASSLNLNNEKLFF
CDR3nt: TGTGCCAGCAGTTTAAATCTCAATAATGAAAAACTGTTTTTT

j_gene: TRBJ2-1
abundance: few
d_gene: .
v_gene: TRBV20-1
CDR3aa: CSRLEGTDNEQFF
CDR3nt: TGCAGTCGGCTGGAGGGAACGGACAATGAGCAGTTCTTC

j_gene: TRBJ1-2
abundance: few
d_gene: .
v_gene: TRBV25-1
CDR3aa: CASQQGMGGYTF
CDR3nt: TGTGCCAGCCAACAGGGTATGGGGGGCTACACCTTC

j_gene: TRBJ2-7
abundance: many
d_gene: .
v_gene: TRBV20-1
CDR3aa: CSALGRAGELEQYF
CDR3nt: TGCAGTGCGCTGGGGCGGGCTGGTGAGTTGGAGCAGTACTTC

j_gene: TRBJ1-5
abundance: .
d_gene: .
v_gene: TRBV20-1
CDR3aa: CSAPTDGNNQPQHF
CDR3nt: TGCAGTGCCCCTACGGACGGAAACAATCAGCCCCAGCATTTT

j_gene: TRBJ1-1
abundance: many
d_gene: .
v_gene: TRBV5-1
CDR3aa: CASSFERNTEAFF
CDR3nt: TGCGCCAGCAGCTTCGAACGGAACACTGAAGCTTTCTTT

j_gene: TRBJ1-2
abundance: many
d_gene: .
v_gene: TRBV29-1
CDR3aa: CSVLRETYGYTF
CDR3nt: TGCAGCGTTCTCCGGGAGACCTATGGCTACACCTTC

j_gene: TRBJ1-2
abundance: few
d_gene: .
v_gene: TRBV27
CDR3aa: CASSWAGVVGYGYTF
CDR3nt: TGTGCCAGCAGTTGGGCGGGCGTGGTCGGCTATGGCTACACCTTC

j_gene: TRBJ2-1
abundance: few
d_gene: .
v_gene: TRBV18
CDR3aa: CASSPFSTGPNNEQFF
CDR3nt: TGTGCCAGCTCACCTTTCTCTACGGGTCCCAACAATGAGCAGTTCTTC

j_gene: TRBJ2-3
abundance: .
d_gene: TRBD2
v_gene: TRBV7-2
CDR3aa: CASSLDGRATDTQYF
CDR3nt: TGTGCCAGCAGCTTAGACGGGAGGGCCACAGATACGCAGTATTTT